The clone carrying this TCR beta chain was found once. CDR3 length: 19 amino acids. Losses at the gene ends were 0 bases for V and 9 bases for J; bases not matched to a gene: 21. Germline loops: CDR1 SQVTM, CDR2 ANQGSEA. The data stem from a study of technical replicates of blood from a few donors. This table comes from immunoSEQ multiplex PCR, and its TCRdb copy is limited to in-frame clones, with some not included. Among tens of thousands of clones listed, over 90% were seen once. V usage is TRBV29-1 and J usage is TRBJ2-1, with 9 positions matching TRBD1. The sequence derives from a human donor in good health. Some clones in this sample may be carry-over from other donors' samples. The sample consisted of PBMCs. The DNA for the CDR3 is TGCAGCGTTGAAGATCTAAAAAAAGGGGGGACAGGGCGATTTATTGAGCAGTTCTTC. The encoded protein is CSVEDLKKGGTGRFIEQFF.